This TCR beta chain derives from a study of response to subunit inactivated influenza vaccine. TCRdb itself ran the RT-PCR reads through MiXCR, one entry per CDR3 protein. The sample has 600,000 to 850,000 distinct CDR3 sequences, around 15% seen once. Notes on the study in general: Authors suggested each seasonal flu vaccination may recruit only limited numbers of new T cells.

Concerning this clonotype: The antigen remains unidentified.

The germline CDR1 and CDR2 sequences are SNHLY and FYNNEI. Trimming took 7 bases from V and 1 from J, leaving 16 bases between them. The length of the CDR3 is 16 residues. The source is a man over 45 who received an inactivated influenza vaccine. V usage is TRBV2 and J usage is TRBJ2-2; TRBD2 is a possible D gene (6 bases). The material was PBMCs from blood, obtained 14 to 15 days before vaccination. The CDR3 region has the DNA TGTGCCAGCACATTGCGGGACGTTAGGAACACCGGGGAGCTGTTTTTT. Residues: CASTLRDVRNTGELFF.